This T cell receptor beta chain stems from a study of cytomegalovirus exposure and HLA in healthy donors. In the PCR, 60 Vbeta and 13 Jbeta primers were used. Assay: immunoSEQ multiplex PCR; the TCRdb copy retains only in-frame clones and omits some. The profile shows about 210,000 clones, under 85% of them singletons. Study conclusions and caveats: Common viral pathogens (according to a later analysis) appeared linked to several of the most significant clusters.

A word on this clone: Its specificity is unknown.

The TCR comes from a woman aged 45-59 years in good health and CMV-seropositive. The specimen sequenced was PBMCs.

The CDR3 loop is CASSQFKYTGTSGENGDTDTQYF. The CDR3 nucleotides read TGTGCCAGCAGCCAATTTAAGTACACCGGGACTAGCGGGGAGAACGGCGACACAGATACGCAGTATTTT. The chain employs TRBV4-2 and TRBJ2-3; 13 nucleotides align to TRBD2. With V trimmed by 2 bases and J by 2 bases, 22 bases remained unmatched. Germline values: CDR1 LGHNA, CDR2 YNFKEQ. CDR3 length: 23 amino acids.